The clone carrying this T cell receptor beta chain was counted only a few times. Its target is unknown. Using immunoSEQ multiplex PCR, the repertoire was profiled, and TCRdb retains in-frame clones only, with some absent. This table has 26,000 or so clones, roughly 90% appearing once. This sample stems from a study of T cell responses to AZD1222 COVID-19 vaccine. Germline values: CDR1 SGHTA, CDR2 FQGTGA. V trimming: 2 bases; J trimming: 7 bases; junction bases outside the gene matches: 7. The CDR3 runs 15 residues. Findings and limits, study-wide: Mapped onto spike, vaccine-associated CD4 TCRs spanned it and were dominant at 160-218 and 743-854. Spike-specific TCR repertoires showed rising breadth and depth after two AZD1222 doses. Clonal diversity may have been underestimated in mostly white British donors. Nearly half of spike-specific TCRs reportedly go after variant regions that carry no mutations.

This clonotype was obtained from an adult who received the AZD1222 COVID-19 vaccine. The input for sequencing was peripheral blood, taken 28 days after the second AZD1222 dose. The chain employs TRBV7-3 and TRBJ2-2, with 7 bases aligning to TRBD1. CDR3 DNA sequence: TGTGCCAGCAGCTTAGTAACAGGGGTAGGCGGGGAGCTGTTTTTT. Amino acids: CASSLVTGVGGELFF. Full variable domain (missing parts from reference TRBV7-3 and TRBJ2-2): GAGVSQTPSNKVTEKGKYVELRCDPISGHTALYWYRQSLGQGPEFLIYFQGTGAADDSGLPNDRFFAVRPEGSVSTLKIQRTERGDSAVYLCASSLVTGVGGELFFGEGSRLTVL.